This T cell receptor (beta chain) is from a study of cytomegalovirus exposure and HLA in healthy donors. Overall study context: Across 350 to 500 genotyped donors, more than 75% landed in the Caucasian-associated ancestry cluster.

General observations from the study: Presence/absence analyses rested on an assumption that sequencing depth was roughly uniform across donors.

About this clone: Its antigen remains unknown.

V lost 8 bases and J lost 2; bases outside the gene matches: 11. CDR3 size: 17 residues. From germline, CDR1 is SGHAT and CDR2 FQNNGV. In the PCR, 60 Vbeta and 13 Jbeta primers were used. Repertoires were generated with immunoSEQ multiplex PCR, while TCRdb's copy carries only in-frame clones and drops some. The sample shows some 160,000 clones, roughly 79% of them seen only once. Sequenced sample: PBMCs. This chain connects TRBV11-2 to TRBJ2-3; 12 bases map to TRBD2. The sequence was obtained from a woman in her 40s in good health and CMV-seropositive. CDR3 sequence reads: CASSVTSGGMLTDTQYF. Here the CDR3 DNA reads TGTGCCAGCTCCGTTACTAGCGGGGGGATGCTCACAGATACGCAGTATTTT.